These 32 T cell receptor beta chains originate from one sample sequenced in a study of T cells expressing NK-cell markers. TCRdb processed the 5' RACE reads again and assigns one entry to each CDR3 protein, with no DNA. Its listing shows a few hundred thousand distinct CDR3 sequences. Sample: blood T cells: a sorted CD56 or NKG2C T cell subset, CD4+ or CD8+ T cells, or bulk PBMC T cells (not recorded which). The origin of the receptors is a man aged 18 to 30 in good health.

CDR3 amino acids: CASSLGVRETQYF. J is TRBJ2-5 and V is TRBV7-8. The germline CDR1 and CDR2 sequences are SGHVS and FQNEAQ. CDR3 length: 13 amino acids.

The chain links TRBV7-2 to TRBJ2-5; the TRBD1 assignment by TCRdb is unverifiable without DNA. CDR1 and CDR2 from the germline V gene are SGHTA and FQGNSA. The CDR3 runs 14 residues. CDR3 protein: CASSLRGESKPQYF.

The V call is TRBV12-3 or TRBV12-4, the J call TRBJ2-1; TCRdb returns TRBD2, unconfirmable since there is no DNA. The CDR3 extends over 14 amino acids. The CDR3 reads CASSRYLPYNEQFF.

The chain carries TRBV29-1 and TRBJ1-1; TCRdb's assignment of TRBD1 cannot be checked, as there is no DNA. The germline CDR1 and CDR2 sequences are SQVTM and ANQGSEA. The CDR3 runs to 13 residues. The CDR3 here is CSGLTGRDTEAFF. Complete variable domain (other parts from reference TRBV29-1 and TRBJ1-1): SAVISQKPSRDICQRGTSLTIQCQVDSQVTMMFWYRQQPGQSLTLIATANQGSEATYESGFVIDKFPISRPNLTFSTLTVSNMSPEDSSIYLCSGLTGRDTEAFFGQGTRLTVV.

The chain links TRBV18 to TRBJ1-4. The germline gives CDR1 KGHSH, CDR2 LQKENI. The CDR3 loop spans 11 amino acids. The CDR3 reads CASSPNEKLFF.

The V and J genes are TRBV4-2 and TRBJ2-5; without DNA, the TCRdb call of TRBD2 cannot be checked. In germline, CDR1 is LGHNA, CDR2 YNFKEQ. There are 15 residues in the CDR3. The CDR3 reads CASSQGPQARETQYF.

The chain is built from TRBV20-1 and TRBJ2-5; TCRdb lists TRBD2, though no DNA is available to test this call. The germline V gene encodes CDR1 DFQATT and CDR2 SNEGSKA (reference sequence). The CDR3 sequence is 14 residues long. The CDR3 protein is CSAQRRARAETQYF.

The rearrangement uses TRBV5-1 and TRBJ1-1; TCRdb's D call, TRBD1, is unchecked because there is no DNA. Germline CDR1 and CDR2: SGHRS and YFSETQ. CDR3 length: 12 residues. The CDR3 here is CASSLGQDEAFF. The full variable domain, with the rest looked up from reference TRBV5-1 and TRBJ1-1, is KAGVTQTPRYLIKTRGQQVTLSCSPISGHRSVSWYQQTPGQGLQFLFEYFSETQRNKGNFPGRFSGRQFSNSRSEMNVSTLELGDSALYLCASSLGQDEAFFGQGTRLTVV.

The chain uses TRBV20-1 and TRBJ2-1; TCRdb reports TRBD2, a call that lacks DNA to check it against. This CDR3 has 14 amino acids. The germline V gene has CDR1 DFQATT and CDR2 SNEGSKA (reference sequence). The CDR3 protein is CSARPTSGNNEQFF.

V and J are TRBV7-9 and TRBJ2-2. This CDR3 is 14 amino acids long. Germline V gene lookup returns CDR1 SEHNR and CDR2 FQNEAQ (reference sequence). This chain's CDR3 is CASRLAGANGELFF. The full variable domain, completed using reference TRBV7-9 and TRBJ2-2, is DTGVSQNPRHKITKRGQNVTFRCDPISEHNRLYWYRQTLGQGPEFLTYFQNEAQLEKSRLLSDRFSAERPKGSFSTLEIQRTEQGDSAMYLCASRLAGANGELFFGEGSRLTVL.

CDR3: CASSLRGGTHQETQYF. This chain joins TRBV7-9 and TRBJ2-5; no DNA is available, so the TRBD2 call from TCRdb remains unchecked. The CDR3 is made up of 16 amino acids. Germline lookup yields CDR1 SEHNR and CDR2 FQNEAQ (reference sequence).

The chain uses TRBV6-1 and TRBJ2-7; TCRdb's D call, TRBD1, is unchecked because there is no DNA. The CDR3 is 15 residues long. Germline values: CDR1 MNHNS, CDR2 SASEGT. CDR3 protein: CASSINRDRGLEQYF.

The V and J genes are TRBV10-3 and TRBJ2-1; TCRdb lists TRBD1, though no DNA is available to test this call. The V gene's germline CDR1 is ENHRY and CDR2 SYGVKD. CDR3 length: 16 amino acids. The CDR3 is CAIKKGLQTQGNEQFF.

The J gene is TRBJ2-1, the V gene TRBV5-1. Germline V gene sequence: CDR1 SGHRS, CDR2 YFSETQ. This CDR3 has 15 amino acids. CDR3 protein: CASSLGGNVHNEQFF.

CDR3 amino acids: CASSWTGQPYNEQFF. The chain employs TRBV6-2 or TRBV6-3 and TRBJ2-1; absent DNA, TCRdb's TRBD1 call cannot be checked. This CDR3 region has 15 residues. Germline loops: CDR1 MNHEY, CDR2 SVGEGT.

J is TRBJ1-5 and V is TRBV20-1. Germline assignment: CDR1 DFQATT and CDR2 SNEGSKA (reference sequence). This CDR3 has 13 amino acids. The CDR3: CSGRGEGLGPQHF.

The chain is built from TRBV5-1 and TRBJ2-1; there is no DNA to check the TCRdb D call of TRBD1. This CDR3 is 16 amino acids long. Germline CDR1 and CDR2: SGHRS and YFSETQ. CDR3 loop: CASSLLVGQGGNEQFF.

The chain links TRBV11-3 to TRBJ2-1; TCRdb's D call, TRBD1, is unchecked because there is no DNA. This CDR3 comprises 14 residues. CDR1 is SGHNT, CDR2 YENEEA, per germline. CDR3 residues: CASSPSWGDNEQFF.

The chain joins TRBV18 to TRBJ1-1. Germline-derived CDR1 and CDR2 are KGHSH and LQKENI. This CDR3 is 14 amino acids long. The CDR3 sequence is CASSPGGGLTEAFF.

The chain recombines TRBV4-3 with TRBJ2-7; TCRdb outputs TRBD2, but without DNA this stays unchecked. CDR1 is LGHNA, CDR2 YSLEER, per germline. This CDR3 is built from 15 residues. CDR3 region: CASSQLAGNSYEQYF.

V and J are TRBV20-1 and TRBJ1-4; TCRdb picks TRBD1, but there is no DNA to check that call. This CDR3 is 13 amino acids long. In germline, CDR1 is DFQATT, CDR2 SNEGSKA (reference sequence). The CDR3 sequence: CSARITGYEKLFF.

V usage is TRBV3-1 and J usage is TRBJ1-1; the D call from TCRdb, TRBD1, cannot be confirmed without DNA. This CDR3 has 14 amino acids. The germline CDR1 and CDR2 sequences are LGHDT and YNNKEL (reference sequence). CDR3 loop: CASSHQTGRTEAFF.

Here the CDR3 reads CASSRGQGAGYEQYF. The chain carries TRBV28 and TRBJ2-7; TCRdb selects TRBD1, and the lack of DNA leaves this call unchecked. This CDR3 comprises 15 residues. CDR1 is MDHEN, CDR2 SYDVKM, per germline.

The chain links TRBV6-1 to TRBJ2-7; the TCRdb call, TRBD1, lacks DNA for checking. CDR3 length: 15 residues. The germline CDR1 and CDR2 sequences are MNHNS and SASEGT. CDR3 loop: CASSKRDREEYEQYF.

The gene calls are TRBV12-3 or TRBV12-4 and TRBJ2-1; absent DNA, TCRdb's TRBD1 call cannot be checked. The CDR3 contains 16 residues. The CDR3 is CASRLRLAGEGNEQFF.

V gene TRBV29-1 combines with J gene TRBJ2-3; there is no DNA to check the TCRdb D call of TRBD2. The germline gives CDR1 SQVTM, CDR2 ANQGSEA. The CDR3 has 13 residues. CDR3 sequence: CSLNQRGTDTQYF.

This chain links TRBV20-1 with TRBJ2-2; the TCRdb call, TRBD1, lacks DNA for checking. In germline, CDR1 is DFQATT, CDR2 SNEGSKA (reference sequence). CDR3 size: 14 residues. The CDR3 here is CSARDVAGNGELFF.

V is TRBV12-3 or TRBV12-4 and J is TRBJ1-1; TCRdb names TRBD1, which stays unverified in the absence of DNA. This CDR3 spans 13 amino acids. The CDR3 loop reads CASTLGINTEAFF.

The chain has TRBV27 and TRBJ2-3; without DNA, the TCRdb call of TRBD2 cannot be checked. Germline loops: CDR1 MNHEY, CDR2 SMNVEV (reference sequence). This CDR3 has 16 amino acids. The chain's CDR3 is CASRHLLAGVPDTQYF.

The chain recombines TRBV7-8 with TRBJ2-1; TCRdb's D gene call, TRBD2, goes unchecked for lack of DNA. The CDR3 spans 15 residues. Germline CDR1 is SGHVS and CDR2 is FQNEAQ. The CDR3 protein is CASSPLAGQYNEQFF.

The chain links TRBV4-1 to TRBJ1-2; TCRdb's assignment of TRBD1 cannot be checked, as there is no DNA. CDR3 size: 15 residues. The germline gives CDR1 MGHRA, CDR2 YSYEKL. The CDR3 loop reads CASSGDREGPGGYTF.

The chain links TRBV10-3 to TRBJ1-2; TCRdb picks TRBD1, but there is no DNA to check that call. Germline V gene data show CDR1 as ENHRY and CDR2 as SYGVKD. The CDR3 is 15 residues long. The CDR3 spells CAIYESGNAWNGYTF.